These 5 T cell receptor beta chains were all obtained from the same sample, sequenced in a study of blood T cell repertoires in COVID-19. The assay was immunoSEQ multiplex PCR, and TCRdb's table has in-frame clones only and misses some. The table shows about 120,000 clones, with 84% occurring only once. The sequenced material came from PBMCs or T cells enriched from blood (not recorded which). These receptors originate from a woman aged 25-40 years who had recovered from COVID-19.

The rearrangement uses TRBV28 and TRBJ1-6; 7 bases line up with TRBD1. Trimming removed 8 bases from V and 11 bases from J; junction bases left unmatched: 9. The CDR3 has 13 amino acids. Germline CDR1 MDHEN, CDR2 SYDVKM. The CDR3 loop reads CASETGPSAPLHF. CDR3 coding DNA: TGTGCCAGCGAGACAGGGCCTTCGGCACCCCTCCACTTT.

This clone was counted only a few times. This chain links TRBV4-3 with TRBJ2-5, with 8 nucleotides matching TRBD2. This CDR3 comprises 14 residues. The germline gives CDR1 LGHNA, CDR2 YSLEER. Trimming cost V 0 bases and J 7 bases; bases outside gene matches: 4. The CDR3 spells CASSQDPAGGTQYF. The CDR3 DNA reads as TGCGCCAGCAGCCAAGATCCCGCGGGGGGGACCCAGTACTTC.

CDR3: CASSARQGRAPYEQYF. CDR3 nucleotides: TGTGCCAGCAGTGCCCGACAGGGGCGGGCTCCCTACGAGCAGTACTTC. The rearrangement links TRBV6-1 to TRBJ2-7, with TRBD1 matching over 8 bases. V shed 4 bases and J 2 bases; nucleotides not matched to a gene: 10. Germline CDR1 is MNHNS and CDR2 is SASEGT. The CDR3 loop spans 16 amino acids.

The V gene is TRBV6-2 or TRBV6-3, the J gene TRBJ2-7; the match to TRBD2 covers 11 bases. Germline CDR1 MNHEY, CDR2 SVGEGT. The CDR3 is 16 residues long. The V gene end was trimmed by 4 bases and the J gene end by 6 bases; junction bases not matched to a gene: 11. The CDR3 loop is CASSSATSGIFSEQYF. CDR3 coding DNA: TGTGCCAGCAGTTCCGCGACTAGCGGGATTTTTTCCGAGCAGTACTTC.

This chain uses TRBV7-9 with TRBJ2-1, with 13 bases identical to TRBD2. The CDR3 is 18 amino acids. CDR1 SEHNR and CDR2 FQNEAQ come from the germline V gene (reference sequence). J gave up 4 bases and V 5 bases, and 11 bases lay outside the gene matches. CDR3 sequence reads: CASSPPLLAGGQYNEQFF. In DNA form, the CDR3 reads TGTGCCAGCAGCCCTCCCCTACTAGCGGGAGGGCAGTACAATGAGCAGTTCTTC.